This T cell receptor beta chain comes out of a study of T cell clones after liver transplantation. Measured with immunoSEQ multiplex PCR; TCRdb has only the in-frame clones, and not every one. The data hold around 6,000 clones, with 79% observed a single time. Germline assignment: CDR1 GTSNPN and CDR2 SVGIG (reference sequence). The CDR3 runs to 12 residues. J lost 4 bases, V lost 6 bases, and 5 bases had no gene match. The sample here was CD8+ T cells from blood, taken 24 months after liver transplant. The chain links TRBV30 to TRBJ1-2, with 7 nucleotides matching TRBD1. This receptor was taken from a human patient who received a liver transplant. The graft donor may have contributed some T cells. Here the CDR3 DNA reads TGTGCCTGTCACAGGGGAGGCTATGGCTACACCTTC. Translated, it gives CACHRGGYGYTF.